This is a list of T cell receptor beta chains from one sample in a study of blood T cell repertoires in COVID-19. TCRdb's copy holds only in-frame clones and misses some; the assay was immunoSEQ multiplex PCR. Here the sample spans about 250,000 clones, over 75% being singletons. The specimen sequenced was peripheral blood. Every receptor here comes from a woman in her 30s with acute or convalescent COVID-19. The CDR3 runs from the conserved cysteine through the conserved F or W. Each record gives: D gene, V gene, CDR3 length, CDR3 protein. The D gene is left open where the match is weak.

D: -
V: TRBV4-1
length: 15
CDR3: CASSQEEREQETQYF

D: -
V: TRBV7-8
length: 20
CDR3: CASSFGPWTGAGRTSYEQYF

D: TRBD2
V: TRBV7-9
length: 18
CDR3: CASTLSGAGLAGTGELFF

D: TRBD1
V: TRBV9
length: 16
CDR3: CASSVGQGPHTGELFF

D: -
V: TRBV6-5
length: 15
CDR3: CASRRTRTSTDTQYF

D: TRBD1
V: TRBV27
length: 14
CDR3: CATTQQGLSYEQYF

D: TRBD2
V: TRBV30
length: 15
CDR3: CAWSTTSSGGYEQYF

D: -
V: TRBV9
length: 15
CDR3: CASSVDPGWGEKLFF

D: -
V: TRBV9
length: 16
CDR3: CASSVEAMIDTDTQYF

D: -
V: TRBV11-1
length: 15
CDR3: CASSFSATHTYEQYF

D: TRBD1
V: TRBV5-4
length: 13
CDR3: CASSGQGRYEQYF

D: -
V: TRBV21-1
length: 15
CDR3: CASSKDRPSNQPQHF

D: TRBD2
V: TRBV10-2
length: 14
CDR3: CASSTSANTGELFF

D: -
V: TRBV3-1/TRBV3-2
length: 14
CDR3: CASNGGGSSYEQYF

D: TRBD2
V: TRBV4-3
length: 15
CDR3: CASSQASLAEETQYF

D: TRBD1
V: TRBV7-2
length: 14
CDR3: CASSRTGQGYEQYF

D: -
V: TRBV19
length: 15
CDR3: CASSIEGDKNTEAFF

D: TRBD1
V: TRBV14
length: 17
CDR3: CASSQDIGDRGPFTQYF

D: TRBD1
V: TRBV27
length: 15
CDR3: CASSFNRGHGETQYF

D: TRBD2
V: TRBV7-3
length: 15
CDR3: CASSPGGYIPGELFF

D: TRBD1
V: TRBV19
length: 15
CDR3: CASSLTGGEGTEAFF

D: TRBD2
V: TRBV30
length: 16
CDR3: CAWSRKLAGAGNEQFF

D: -
V: TRBV6-5
length: 15
CDR3: CASSYSRDFSYEQYF

D: -
V: TRBV4-2
length: 16
CDR3: CASSQRLALESDTQYF

D: -
V: TRBV6-2/TRBV6-3
length: 16
CDR3: CASSYRWGGADQPQHF

D: TRBD2
V: TRBV4-3
length: 17
CDR3: CASSQETGTSGLDEQYF